This entry concerns a single TCR beta chain. The antigen is undetermined. The data originate from a study of OX40 agonist ivuxolimab in advanced cancers. Points from the study as a whole: There were also nonresponders showing low normalized T-cell clonal expansion.

Germline CDR1 and CDR2: SGHRS and YFSETQ. Trimming removed 0 bases from V and 12 bases from J; junction bases left unmatched: 22. CDR3 length: 19 amino acids. The repertoire was sequenced with immunoSEQ multiplex PCR; TCRdb's copy has only in-frame clones and lacks some. In the table there are more than 50,000 clones, around 80% of which are singletons. The TCR was taken from an adult with an advanced solid tumor such as melanoma, head and neck, liver or kidney cancer. The J gene is TRBJ2-1, the V gene TRBV5-1; 9 nucleotides agree with TRBD2. Sequences were derived from CD4+ or CD8+ T cells sorted from blood, sampled in a trial of the OX40 agonist ivuxolimab. As DNA, the CDR3 is TGCGCCAGCAGCTTGGGACAGACCCTAGCGGGGTCGATCCTAAAAGGGCAGTTCTTC. Translated: CASSLGQTLAGSILKGQFF.